This record concerns one T cell receptor (beta chain) sequence. Its antigen is not identified. TCRdb re-analysed the RACE reads in MiXCR, keeping a single row per CDR3 protein. The data contain more than 80,000 distinct CDR3 sequences, roughly a tenth of them singletons. The data are from a study of human T cells and chemical hapten exposure. Study context: On the upper back, patch tests were applied with 0.01% DPC and read at 6 days. The patients were mostly female; they had alopecia areata, totalis or universalis. The study's findings and limits: A positive correlation with patch test score was shown by PT1 expanded TCR counts.

Time point: patch test 2, 6 weeks after DPC sensitization. Treatment specified: therapeutic diphenylcyclopropenone sensitization with weekly scalp DPC. Whole blood, unfractionated, served as the material for total RNA extraction. The sample consisted of whole blood, taken in connection with sensitization to the hapten diphenylcyclopropenone (DPC). This receptor was taken from a woman between 45 and 65 years old with alopecia areata. Some clones in this sample may be carry-over from other donors' samples.

CDR3 in amino acids: CASILDRGRNEQFF. In nucleotides, the CDR3 is TGTGCCAGCATCCTGGACAGGGGGCGGAATGAGCAGTTCTTC. V is TRBV6-1 and J is TRBJ2-1; TRBD1 matches 11 bases. This CDR3 contains 14 residues. CDR1 is MNHNS and CDR2 is SASEGT in the germline V gene. V lost 7 bases to trimming and J lost 7 bases; unmatched junction nucleotides: 6.